The clone carrying this T cell receptor (beta chain) was picked up many times. These data come from a study of T cells in Graves' hyperthyroidism and ophthalmopathy. Deletions cut 0 bases from V and 0 bases from J, with 14 bases between. In germline, CDR1 is SGHNT, CDR2 YYREEE (reference sequence). The CDR3 extends over 17 amino acids. Amplified TCR beta CDR3 regions came from RNA transcripts. The study used the HTBI primer set for a first-round RT-PCR of the TCR CDR3. A single record per CDR3 protein comes from TCRdb applying MiXCR to the multiplex PCR reads. Of approximately 200,000 distinct CDR3 sequences listed, around 19% were seen once; the top ten hold about 48%.

The gene calls are TRBV5-4 and TRBJ2-3; D unclear. The origin of this receptor is a man aged 35 to 55 with Graves' hyperthyroidism. Sequenced sample: blood. The CDR3 nucleotides read TGTGCCAGCAGCTTGGCCGCGGCAGGCTGGAGCACAGATACGCAGTATTTT. It is translated as CASSLAAAGWSTDTQYF.